This TCR beta chain originates from a study of control samples from healthy donors and cancer patients. This CDR3 contains 14 residues. Germline V gene lookup returns CDR1 SGHAT and CDR2 FQNNGV. V lost 5 bases and J lost 2, with 12 bases in between. Using immunoSEQ multiplex PCR, the repertoire was profiled, and TCRdb retains in-frame clones only, with some absent. The sample lists around 120,000 clones; over 90% were seen once. The rearrangement uses TRBV11-2 and TRBJ2-5; maybe TRBD2 (5 bases). Sequences were obtained from blood. This receptor was obtained from a man younger than 40 in good health. Written as DNA, the CDR3 is TGTGCCAGCAGCCCCTATCGGGGACAAGAGACCCAGTACTTC. Protein sequence: CASSPYRGQETQYF.